These 32 T cell receptor beta chains were all obtained from the same sample, sequenced in a study of blood T cell repertoires in COVID-19. Sequencing used immunoSEQ multiplex PCR; TCRdb keeps in-frame clones, though not all of them. The sample consists of approximately 290,000 clones, 80% to 90% of them appearing once. Specimen: PBMCs or T cells enriched from blood (not recorded which). All receptors come from a young woman who had recovered from COVID-19.

This clone was seen a few times. The rearrangement links TRBV19 to TRBJ1-5; 8 nucleotides line up with TRBD1. The CDR3 is made up of 14 amino acids. Germline trimming cut 6 bases from V and 4 bases from J; bases unmatched to any gene: 5. Germline V lookup: CDR1 LNHDA, CDR2 SQIVND (reference sequence). CDR3 in DNA: TGTGCCAGTAGACAGGGGGTAAGAAATCAGCCCCAGCATTTT. Amino acids: CASRQGVRNQPQHF.

This rearrangement joins TRBV9 to TRBJ1-3; 12 bases are a match to TRBD1. The CDR3 length is 19 residues. V shed 4 bases, J shed 1 base, and the junction held 12 bases outside the gene matches. Germline CDR1 and CDR2: SGDLS and YYNGEE. In DNA, the CDR3 is TGTGCCAGCAGCCCCGGGACAGGGGGCTTGGGTCGGTCTGGAAACACCATATATTTT. It yields the protein CASSPGTGGLGRSGNTIYF.

This clone was picked up a small number of times. The chain uses TRBV5-1 and TRBJ2-3; 12 bases agree with TRBD2. After removal of 4 bases from V and 3 bases from J, the junction contained 9 bases not matched to a gene. CDR1 SGHRS and CDR2 YFSETQ come from the germline V gene. The length of the CDR3 is 17 residues. CDR3 region: CASSRRTSGARTDTQYF. In DNA form, the CDR3 reads TGCGCCAGCAGCAGAAGGACTAGCGGGGCAAGGACAGATACGCAGTATTTT.

The V and J genes are TRBV20-1 and TRBJ1-5; D is unresolved. Germline V gene sequence: CDR1 DFQATT, CDR2 SNEGSKA (reference sequence). Trimming removed 3 bases from V and 0 bases from J, with 9 bases in between. This CDR3 has 14 amino acids. In nucleotides, the CDR3 is TGCAGTGCTAGTACCCTCTATAGCAATCAGCCCCAGCATTTT. It translates to CSASTLYSNQPQHF.

The V call is TRBV2, the J call TRBJ2-5; 10 bases fit TRBD1. With V trimmed by 0 bases and J by 4 bases, 8 bases remained unmatched. This CDR3 comprises 17 residues. The germline gives CDR1 SNHLY, CDR2 FYNNEI. DNA for the CDR3: TGTGCCAGCAGTGAAGCACGGACAGGGGGGGGTCGAGAGACCCAGTACTTC. Amino acid sequence: CASSEARTGGGRETQYF.

The V and J genes are TRBV18 and TRBJ2-1; 9 bases are shared with TRBD2. The germline V gene encodes CDR1 KGHSH and CDR2 LQKENI. V was clipped by 0 bases and J by 3 bases; unmatched bases: 6. The CDR3 runs to 17 residues. Here the CDR3 DNA reads TGTGCCAGCTCACCACCGAGCGGGGGGCTCCTCTACAATGAGCAGTTCTTC. This sequence encodes CASSPPSGGLLYNEQFF.

The V gene is TRBV30, the J gene TRBJ1-5; TRBD1 might be the D (6 bases). The CDR3 has 12 amino acids. The V end lost 3 bases, the J end lost 7 bases, and 10 bases lay between the germline ends. Germline values: CDR1 GTSNPN, CDR2 SVGIG (reference sequence). The DNA for the CDR3 is TGTGCCTGGAGGGTAGGGACACAGCCCCAGCATTTT. Translating gives CAWRVGTQPQHF. Looking up the rest from reference TRBV30 and TRBJ1-5 gives the full variable domain: SQTIHQWPATLVQPVGSPLSLECTVEGTSNPNLYWYRQAAGRGLQLLFYSVGIGQISSEVPQNLSASRPQDRQFILSSKKLLLSDSGFYLCAWRVGTQPQHFGDGTRLSIL.

The V call is TRBV28, the J call TRBJ2-2; 7 nucleotides align to TRBD2. The CDR3 runs to 15 residues. Germline-derived CDR1 and CDR2 are MDHEN and SYDVKM. After removal of 9 bases from V and 3 bases from J, the junction contained 10 bases not matched to a gene. CDR3 coding DNA: TGTGCCAGTCTGGGTGGGAGGGCCGACACCGGGGAGCTGTTTTTT. Translating it yields CASLGGRADTGELFF.

The V and J genes are TRBV11-2 and TRBJ2-7; 11 bases are a match to TRBD1. The CDR3 is 15 amino acids. Unmatched junction bases numbered 4, after V lost 4 bases and J lost 2 bases. Germline CDR1 and CDR2: SGHAT and FQNNGV. The CDR3 coding sequence is TGTGCCAGCAGCTCTCCGGGACAGGGGGCCTACGAGCAGTACTTC. Encoded protein: CASSSPGQGAYEQYF. Based on the CDR3 plus reference TRBV11-2 and TRBJ2-7, the full variable domain is EAGVAQSPRYKIIEKRQSVAFWCNPISGHATLYWYQQILGQGPKLLIQFQNNGVVDDSQLPKDRFSAERLKGVDSTLKIQPAKLEDSAVYLCASSSPGQGAYEQYFGPGTRLTVT.

This clone was seen a few times. This CDR3 reads CSVSHTSGGATDTQYF. CDR3 nucleotide sequence: TGCAGCGTTTCCCACACTAGCGGGGGGGCCACAGATACGCAGTATTTT. V is TRBV29-1 and J is TRBJ2-3; 13 nucleotides match TRBD2. This CDR3 has 16 amino acids. Unmatched junction bases numbered 7, after V lost 5 bases and J lost 2 bases. Germline V gene lookup returns CDR1 SQVTM and CDR2 ANQGSEA.

This rearrangement joins TRBV19 to TRBJ2-1; TRBD2 is a possible D gene (5 bases). Germline-derived CDR1 and CDR2 are LNHDA and SQIVND (reference sequence). The CDR3 is 16 amino acids. V shed 4 bases and J shed 1 base, with 14 bases lying between them. The CDR3 coding sequence is TGTGCCAGTAGTAAGGACTCACATAATTCCTACAATGAGCAGTTCTTC. Protein sequence: CASSKDSHNSYNEQFF.

This chain connects TRBV3-1 (or the pseudogene TRBV3-2) to TRBJ1-1; D not resolved. CDR1 and CDR2 (germline): LGHDT, YNNKEL (reference sequence). V was shortened by 2 bases and J by 6 bases, with 10 bases between the two germline ends. The CDR3 extends over 13 amino acids. The CDR3 DNA follows: TGTGCCAGCAGCCAACGAGCACAGTCTGAAGCTTTCTTT. It translates to CASSQRAQSEAFF.

The chain carries TRBV12-3 or TRBV12-4 and TRBJ2-7; 8 bases agree with TRBD1. Trimming removed 5 bases from V and 9 bases from J; junction bases left unmatched: 6. There are 12 residues in the CDR3. The CDR3 loop is CASSMDRAAQYF. The CDR3 DNA follows: TGTGCCAGCAGTATGGACAGGGCAGCGCAGTACTTC.

V gene TRBV9 combines with J gene TRBJ2-3, with 7 nucleotides matching TRBD2. The germline V gene has CDR1 SGDLS and CDR2 YYNGEE. The V gene end was trimmed by 2 bases and the J gene end by 1 base; junction bases not matched to a gene: 7. This CDR3 has 16 amino acids. The CDR3 region is CASSVWEAGGTDTQYF. In nucleotides, the CDR3 is TGTGCCAGCAGCGTCTGGGAGGCGGGGGGCACAGATACGCAGTATTTT.

The chain couples TRBV20-1 to TRBJ2-1; TRBD2 agrees at 7 bases. The CDR3 covers 14 residues. Germline V CDR1 and CDR2: DFQATT, SNEGSKA (reference sequence). V was pared by 3 bases and J by 9 bases, with 11 bases of the junction left unmatched. The CDR3 region is CSASVGGIDSEQFF. Written as DNA, the CDR3 is TGCAGTGCTAGTGTCGGGGGGATTGATAGTGAGCAGTTCTTC.

The chain uses TRBV2 and TRBJ1-5; a possible D gene is TRBD1 (6 bases). Between the trimmed V and J ends, which lost 4 bases and 4 bases, there was a span of 8 bases. Germline V gene lookup returns CDR1 SNHLY and CDR2 FYNNEI. The CDR3 has 13 residues. The DNA of the CDR3 is TGTGCCAGCAGTGCCACAGGGAATCAGCCCCAGCATTTT. As protein: CASSATGNQPQHF.

DNA of the CDR3: TGTGCCAGCAGTCTAACAGCGGGCACCTATAATTCACCCCTCCACTTT. Translation gives CASSLTAGTYNSPLHF. The chain combines TRBV27 with TRBJ1-6, with D unclear. Trimming took 5 bases from V and 2 from J, leaving 13 bases between them. Germline V gives CDR1 MNHEY, CDR2 SMNVEV (reference sequence). The CDR3 has 16 residues.

The rearrangement links TRBV30 to TRBJ1-4; 8 nucleotides align to TRBD1. CDR1 is GTSNPN, CDR2 SVGIG, per germline (reference sequence). This CDR3 contains 15 residues. V shed 5 bases and J 2 bases; nucleotides not matched to a gene: 7. CDR3 loop: CAWRQGTVTNEKLFF. DNA for the CDR3: TGTGCCTGGCGACAGGGGACGGTTACTAATGAAAAACTGTTTTTT. The complete variable domain, with remaining parts taken from reference TRBV30 and TRBJ1-4, reads SQTIHQWPATLVQPVGSPLSLECTVEGTSNPNLYWYRQAAGRGLQLLFYSVGIGQISSEVPQNLSASRPQDRQFILSSKKLLLSDSGFYLCAWRQGTVTNEKLFFGSGTQLSVL.

The chain couples TRBV7-6 to TRBJ1-2; TRBD1 is a possible D gene (6 bases). This CDR3 is built from 15 residues. Per germline, CDR1 SGHVS and CDR2 FNYEAQ. V lost 5 bases, J lost 1 base, and 14 bases lay in between. CDR3 region: CASSPGTKVNYGYTF. The CDR3 DNA sequence: TGTGCCAGCAGCCCGGGGACAAAGGTTAACTATGGCTACACCTTC.

The rearrangement uses TRBV23-1 and TRBJ1-6; 8 bases are shared with TRBD1. TRBV23-1 is annotated as an ORF whose role is uncertain. CDR3 length: 16 residues. The V and J ends lost 5 bases and 4 bases, in that order; junction bases with no gene match: 7. In DNA form, the CDR3 reads TGCGCCAGCAGTTCGGACAGGGTGAAGTATAATTCACCCCTCCACTTT. Residues: CASSSDRVKYNSPLHF.

This chain uses TRBV6-6 with TRBJ2-1, with 7 positions matching TRBD2. Germline loops: CDR1 MNHNY, CDR2 SVGAGI (reference sequence). The CDR3 runs to 15 residues. V lost 4 bases and J lost 6; bases outside the gene matches: 9. The CDR3 region is CASSFGGSPINEQFF. The CDR3 nucleotides read TGTGCCAGCAGTTTCGGCGGGAGCCCAATCAATGAGCAGTTCTTC.

CDR3 sequence reads: CASQQGTGFEGQYGYTF. The CDR3 DNA is TGTGCCAGCCAGCAGGGGACAGGGTTTGAGGGGCAATATGGCTACACCTTC. This chain joins TRBV13 and TRBJ1-2, with 9 bases lining up with TRBD1. The CDR3 length is 17 residues. CDR1 is PRHDT and CDR2 is FYEKMQ in the germline V gene (reference sequence). V lost 8 bases, J lost 5 bases, and 18 bases stayed unmatched.

This chain uses TRBV5-5 with TRBJ1-1; 7 bases map to TRBD1. CDR3 length: 16 residues. In germline, CDR1 is SGHKS, CDR2 YYEKEE (reference sequence). After removal of 4 bases from V and 1 base from J, the junction contained 10 bases not matched to a gene. The CDR3: CASSPPPGQKNTEAFF. DNA of the CDR3: TGTGCCAGCAGCCCCCCCCCGGGACAGAAGAACACTGAAGCTTTCTTT. The variable domain in full, with the rest retrieved from reference TRBV5-5 and TRBJ1-1, is DAGVTQSPTHLIKTRGQQVTLRCSPISGHKSVSWYQQVLGQGPQFIFQYYEKEERGRGNFPDRFSARQFPNYSSELNVNALLLGDSALYLCASSPPPGQKNTEAFFGQGTRLTVV.

V and J are TRBV7-9 and TRBJ2-7, with 7 bases that match TRBD1. Germline V lookup: CDR1 SEHNR, CDR2 FQNEAQ (reference sequence). V lost 9 bases to trimming and J lost 2 bases; unmatched junction nucleotides: 4. The CDR3 is 12 residues long. CDR3 loop: CASQGVTYEQYF. The CDR3 nucleotides read TGTGCCAGTCAGGGGGTCACCTACGAGCAGTACTTC.

This chain links TRBV24-1 with TRBJ1-2, with a weak D call TRBD1 (5 bases). The germline V gene encodes CDR1 KGHDR and CDR2 SFDVKD. The CDR3 runs to 13 residues. Trimming removed 1 base from V and 8 bases from J, with 10 bases in between. The CDR3: CATSDLSGFGYTF. CDR3 bases: TGTGCCACCAGTGATTTATCAGGGTTCGGCTACACCTTC.

The DNA of the CDR3 is TGTGCCAGCAGTGAATTCCCGACAGGGATCTACGAGCAGTACTTC. As protein: CASSEFPTGIYEQYF. V gene TRBV6-4 combines with J gene TRBJ2-7, with 7 nucleotides matching TRBD1. Germline V gene lookup returns CDR1 MRHNA and CDR2 SNTAGT. The CDR3 consists of 15 residues. With 3 bases clipped from V and 3 bases from J, the junction kept 8 bases outside the gene matches.

The rearrangement joins TRBV28 to TRBJ1-2, with 7 bases matching TRBD1. This CDR3 is 12 amino acids long. Losses at the gene ends were 10 bases for V and 7 bases for J; bases not matched to a gene: 9. CDR1 is MDHEN, CDR2 SYDVKM, per germline. In DNA form, the CDR3 reads TGTGCCACCAGGGGGTGGGAGGTTGGCTACACCTTC. Translating gives CATRGWEVGYTF.

V and J are TRBV30 and TRBJ1-4; unclear D gene. V lost 3 bases and J lost 5, with 10 bases in between. Germline V gene lookup returns CDR1 GTSNPN and CDR2 SVGIG (reference sequence). The CDR3 is 13 amino acids. In nucleotides, the CDR3 is TGTGCCTGGAGGACGGAGTCGAATGAAAAACTGTTTTTT. Protein product: CAWRTESNEKLFF.

The CDR3 spells CASTLAGGPYNEQFF. The CDR3, as DNA: TGTGCCAGCACCCTGGCGGGGGGGCCTTACAATGAGCAGTTCTTC. The V call is TRBV27, the J call TRBJ2-1, with 9 bases that match TRBD2. The V gene end was trimmed by 7 bases and the J gene end by 4 bases; junction bases not matched to a gene: 8. The germline gives CDR1 MNHEY, CDR2 SMNVEV (reference sequence). CDR3 length equals 15 residues.

This clone was seen only once. The V gene is TRBV11-2, the J gene TRBJ2-4; no clear D. Trimming shortened V by 0 bases and J by 2 bases, and 8 bases separated the two germline ends. Germline values: CDR1 SGHAT, CDR2 FQNNGV. The length of the CDR3 is 15 residues. The CDR3 loop is CASSLERVTKNIQYF. The CDR3 nucleotides are TGTGCCAGCAGCTTAGAGCGCGTGACCAAAAACATTCAGTACTTC.

V and J are TRBV11-2 and TRBJ2-7; 7 bases are a match to TRBD2. Germline V CDR1 and CDR2: SGHAT, FQNNGV. V shed 6 bases and J 1 base; nucleotides not matched to a gene: 9. CDR3 length equals 15 residues. CDR3 DNA sequence: TGTGCCAGCAGTTCTTGGGCTAGCGGATCCTACGAGCAGTACTTC. This codes for CASSSWASGSYEQYF.

The V and J genes are TRBV25-1 and TRBJ2-3, with D maybe TRBD2 (6 bases). The germline CDR1 and CDR2 sequences are MGHDK and SYGVNS. The CDR3 is 15 amino acids. V lost 3 bases and J lost 2, with 12 bases in between. The CDR3 DNA follows: TGTGCCAGCAGTGAGGGGGGTCGGGACACAGATACGCAGTATTTT. This gives the protein CASSEGGRDTDTQYF.